The following is a T cell receptor beta chain sequence with its context. The target of this receptor is not known. There are no base qualities to consult, and no much larger clone falls within one base. Using the deep immunoSEQ assay, TCR CDR3 regions were amplified from genomic DNA by multiplex PCR. Extracted genomic DNA from each cell subset was distributed evenly across all wells of several immunoSEQ 96-well plates, and each plate was treated as a replicate. For sorted subsets, each replicate PCR was loaded with approximately 190 ng genomic DNA, equivalent to about 30,000 T cell genomes. Purified libraries were quantified with a Qubit 3.0 fluorometer, sized on a Bioanalyzer 2100, and re-quantified with the KAPA Library Quantification kit. A separate single-read 150-cycle Illumina NextSeq 550 flow cell was used to sequence each immunoSEQ 96-well plate. On the study's bioinformatics: Because the immunoSEQ output included only junctional sequences and no quality scores, the filtering could not be the same as the filtering used for full-length reads. To assign V/J genes and CDR3, sequences were annotated using PyIR, a Python wrapper for IgBLAST v1.9, with IMGT germline references. Reads were removed for weak V/J assignments (E-value above 1e-6), missing CDR3, stop codons, out-of-frame junctions, or ambiguous translated residues. V3J clonotypes were defined by identical inferred V gene, J gene, and CDR3 amino acid sequence. The percentage overlap between two repertoires was calculated by dividing the number of shared unique clonotypes by the size of the smaller repertoire. Repertoire richness was assessed with RTK rarefaction, the Chao1 estimator, and Recon v2.1 estimates of unobserved clonotypes. Generation probabilities for all TCRbeta clonotypes obtained by the gDNA method from a handful of donors were computed using OLGA. The source is immuneACCESS, and TCRdb retained only in-frame sequences with V and J called. Part of the clones is not carried over; for the studies checked, unresolved V genes explain less than half of this, and the remainder is unexplained. The D gene and trimming were derived from the DNA, and the V and J assignments and clone size from that table. Across this sample there are 800,000 to 1,200,000 clones, with 70% to 80% seen only once. Of the sample, 0.5% to 0.6% is held by the ten largest clones.

These data come from a study of shared clonotypes between healthy human individuals (dated by TCRdb to the early 2020s). About the study as a whole: A couple of women and a few men aged 18 to 49 years were included in the cohort. For each donor, CD4 naive and CD4 memory were each run on three plates, CD8 naive on two plates, and CD8 memory on one plate. Blood TCR repertoires of about five healthy adults were deeply sequenced to estimate repertoire size and the extent of clonotype sharing between individuals. Libraries were prepared and TCR repertoires were sequenced by different laboratories using diverse techniques, in order to increase sequencing depth and limit assay-specific biases. Between about 0.8 and 9 billion PBMCs per donor were obtained by leukapheresis.

The donors were healthy, HIV-negative adults with no recently reported acute infections or vaccinations. All donors were Caucasian adults living in Nashville, Tennessee, USA. CD4+ T cells were enriched by magnetic negative selection; naive cells were then positively selected on CD45RA, and the negative fraction formed the memory subset. Blood was collected by leukapheresis, and PBMCs were isolated by Ficoll-Histopaque density gradient centrifugation and then cryopreserved in liquid nitrogen vapor phase. Analytical flow cytometry was used to check the purity and quantity of each magnetically sorted T cell population. From each sorted fraction, genomic DNA was isolated and quantified by UV absorbance on a Nanodrop 2000c. Spanning cysteine to phenylalanine, the CDR3 consists of 17 amino acids. Only the CDR3 portion is preserved as DNA: 51 bases, with reading frame beginning at the first base. V and J lose 2 bases and 2 bases, and a span of 17 bases separates them. Sequences MDHEN (CDR1) and SYDVKM (CDR2) are obtained from the germline V gene.

Study-wide conclusions, independent of this receptor: Estimated clonotype richness was generally larger for naive than for memory subsets. Sharing across a few donors was observed for around 5% of naive CD4, over 3% of naive CD8, over 2% of memory CD4, and about 0.4% of memory CD8 clonotypes. Only blood was sampled, and tissue TCR repertoires likely differ from those in blood. Because the study included a small number of donors, the genetic and exposure-history diversity represented was limited. Pairwise subsampling led to the expectation that sequencing depth would affect the degree of clonotype sharing among donors. Even with the large sequencing depth, rarefaction of the sorted-subset datasets indicated that sequencing was incomplete. Clonotypes shared by all four sorted-subset donors showed higher generation probabilities than non-shared clonotypes.

This clonotype was obtained from a man aged 18-30 years in good health. Some clones in this sample may be carry-over from other donors' samples. The chain is encoded by TRBV28 joined to TRBJ2-3; the D segment could be TRBD2, given 5 matching bases. Sequencing was carried out using memory CD4+ T cells from PBMCs. This specimen's cell subset or site label, interpreted: CD45RA-negative fraction. At the DNA level, the sequence is TGTGCCAGCAGTTTAGTGGGGAGAAAAACCGCCACAGATACGCAGTATTTT. This yields the protein CASSLVGRKTATDTQYF.